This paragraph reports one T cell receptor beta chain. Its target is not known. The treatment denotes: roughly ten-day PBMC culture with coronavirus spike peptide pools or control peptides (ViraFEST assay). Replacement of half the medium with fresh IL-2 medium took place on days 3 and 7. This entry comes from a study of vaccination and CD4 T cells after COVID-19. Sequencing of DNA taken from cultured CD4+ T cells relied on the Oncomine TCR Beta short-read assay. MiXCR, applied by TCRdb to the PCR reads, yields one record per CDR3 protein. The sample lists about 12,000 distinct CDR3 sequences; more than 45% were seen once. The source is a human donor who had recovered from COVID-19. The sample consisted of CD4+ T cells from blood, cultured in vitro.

CDR3 in DNA: TGTGCCACCGGACCTAGGGGCGCCTTCACAGATACGCAGTATTTT. Residues: CATGPRGAFTDTQYF. V gene TRBV24-1 combines with J gene TRBJ2-3; D is perhaps TRBD1 (5 bases). V shed 9 bases and J shed 2 bases, with 17 bases lying between them. This CDR3 is 15 amino acids long. Germline V gene sequence: CDR1 KGHDR, CDR2 SFDVKD.